This TCR beta chain originates from a study of cytomegalovirus exposure and HLA in healthy donors. General study points: Later genetic work tied a missense DCLRE1C variant to beta-chain V and J trimming. Later analysis revealed greater clonal expansion in HLA-associated TCR beta chains than in equally common others. Across HLA loci, a later analysis found differing TCR association rates, with DRB1 most and HLA-C fewest. About 90% or about 30% of the time was how often most TCR beta V segments were productive, according to an earlier analysis.

The germline V gene encodes CDR1 SGHVS and CDR2 FQNEAQ. V lost 5 bases, J lost 0 bases, and 3 bases stayed unmatched. CDR3 length: 14 amino acids. The PCR ran on 60 Vbeta and 13 Jbeta primers. Measured with immunoSEQ multiplex PCR; TCRdb has only the in-frame clones, and not every one. The sample includes under 150,000 clones, 65% to 90% of them seen just once. Comment on this clone: Its specificity is unknown.

The sample comprised PBMCs. The sequence was collected from a girl aged 2 to 9 in good health and CMV-seronegative. V is TRBV7-8 and J is TRBJ2-7; 8 bases align to TRBD1. The CDR3 region has the DNA TGTGCCAGCAGCCTGGGACAGGACTCCTACGAGCAGTACTTC. Translation gives CASSLGQDSYEQYF.